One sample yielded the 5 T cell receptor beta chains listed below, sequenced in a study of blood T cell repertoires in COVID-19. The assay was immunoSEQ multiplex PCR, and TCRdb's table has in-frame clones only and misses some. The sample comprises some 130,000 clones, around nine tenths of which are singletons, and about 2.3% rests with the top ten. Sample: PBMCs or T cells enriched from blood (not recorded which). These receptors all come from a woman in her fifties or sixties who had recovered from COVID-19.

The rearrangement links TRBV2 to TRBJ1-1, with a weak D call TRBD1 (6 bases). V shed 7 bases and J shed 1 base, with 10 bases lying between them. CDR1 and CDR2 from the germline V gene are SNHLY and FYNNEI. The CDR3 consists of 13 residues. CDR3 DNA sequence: TGTGCCAGCAACGGACAGAGGAACACTGAAGCTTTCTTT. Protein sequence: CASNGQRNTEAFF.

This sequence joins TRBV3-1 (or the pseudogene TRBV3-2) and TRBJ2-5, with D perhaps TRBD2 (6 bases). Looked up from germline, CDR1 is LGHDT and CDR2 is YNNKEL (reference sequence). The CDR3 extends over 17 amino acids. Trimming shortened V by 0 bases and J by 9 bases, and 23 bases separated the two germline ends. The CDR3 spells CASSQDQRAGMGWAQYF. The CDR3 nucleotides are TGTGCCAGCAGCCAAGATCAGCGGGCGGGTATGGGTTGGGCCCAGTACTTC.

CDR3 loop: CAITGTGLAEAFF. CDR3 sequence (DNA): TGTGCCATCACCGGGACAGGCCTCGCTGAAGCTTTCTTT. The chain joins TRBV10-3 to TRBJ1-1; TRBD1 agrees at 8 bases. The CDR3 extends over 13 amino acids. The germline CDR1 and CDR2 sequences are ENHRY and SYGVKD. Trimming removed 7 bases from V and 6 bases from J; junction bases left unmatched: 7.

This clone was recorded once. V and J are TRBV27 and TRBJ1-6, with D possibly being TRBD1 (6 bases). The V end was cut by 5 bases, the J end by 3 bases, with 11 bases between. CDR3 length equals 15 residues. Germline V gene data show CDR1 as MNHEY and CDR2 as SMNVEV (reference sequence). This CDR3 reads CASSPRQVYNSPLHF. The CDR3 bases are TGTGCCAGCAGTCCGCGACAGGTCTATAATTCACCCCTCCACTTT.

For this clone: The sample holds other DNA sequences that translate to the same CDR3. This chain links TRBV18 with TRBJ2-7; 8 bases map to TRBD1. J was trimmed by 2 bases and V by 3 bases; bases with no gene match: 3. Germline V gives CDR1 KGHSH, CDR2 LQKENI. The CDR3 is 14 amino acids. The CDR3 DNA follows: TGTGCCAGCTCACCGCAACAGGGGGCCTACGAGCAGTACTTC. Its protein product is CASSPQQGAYEQYF.